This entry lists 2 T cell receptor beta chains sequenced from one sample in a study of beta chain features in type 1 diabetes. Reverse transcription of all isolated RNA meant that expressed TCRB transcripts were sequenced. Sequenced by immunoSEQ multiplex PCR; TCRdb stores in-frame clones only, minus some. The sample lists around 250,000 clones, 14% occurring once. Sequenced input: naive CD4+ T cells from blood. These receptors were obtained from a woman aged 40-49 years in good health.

The chain's CDR3 is CASSRDIITDTQYF. CDR3 DNA sequence: TGTGCCAGCTCACGGGACATCATCACAGATACGCAGTATTTT. The rearrangement joins TRBV18 to TRBJ2-3; TRBD1 is a possible D gene (6 bases). V lost 4 bases and J 2 bases, leaving 10 bases between the germline ends. Germline V gives CDR1 KGHSH, CDR2 LQKENI. The CDR3 consists of 14 residues.

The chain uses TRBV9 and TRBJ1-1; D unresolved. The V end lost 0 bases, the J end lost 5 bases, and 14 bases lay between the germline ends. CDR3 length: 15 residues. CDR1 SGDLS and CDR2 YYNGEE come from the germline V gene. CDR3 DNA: TGTGCCAGCAGCGTAGGGGCAGGTATTACGACTGAAGCTTTCTTT. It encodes CASSVGAGITTEAFF.